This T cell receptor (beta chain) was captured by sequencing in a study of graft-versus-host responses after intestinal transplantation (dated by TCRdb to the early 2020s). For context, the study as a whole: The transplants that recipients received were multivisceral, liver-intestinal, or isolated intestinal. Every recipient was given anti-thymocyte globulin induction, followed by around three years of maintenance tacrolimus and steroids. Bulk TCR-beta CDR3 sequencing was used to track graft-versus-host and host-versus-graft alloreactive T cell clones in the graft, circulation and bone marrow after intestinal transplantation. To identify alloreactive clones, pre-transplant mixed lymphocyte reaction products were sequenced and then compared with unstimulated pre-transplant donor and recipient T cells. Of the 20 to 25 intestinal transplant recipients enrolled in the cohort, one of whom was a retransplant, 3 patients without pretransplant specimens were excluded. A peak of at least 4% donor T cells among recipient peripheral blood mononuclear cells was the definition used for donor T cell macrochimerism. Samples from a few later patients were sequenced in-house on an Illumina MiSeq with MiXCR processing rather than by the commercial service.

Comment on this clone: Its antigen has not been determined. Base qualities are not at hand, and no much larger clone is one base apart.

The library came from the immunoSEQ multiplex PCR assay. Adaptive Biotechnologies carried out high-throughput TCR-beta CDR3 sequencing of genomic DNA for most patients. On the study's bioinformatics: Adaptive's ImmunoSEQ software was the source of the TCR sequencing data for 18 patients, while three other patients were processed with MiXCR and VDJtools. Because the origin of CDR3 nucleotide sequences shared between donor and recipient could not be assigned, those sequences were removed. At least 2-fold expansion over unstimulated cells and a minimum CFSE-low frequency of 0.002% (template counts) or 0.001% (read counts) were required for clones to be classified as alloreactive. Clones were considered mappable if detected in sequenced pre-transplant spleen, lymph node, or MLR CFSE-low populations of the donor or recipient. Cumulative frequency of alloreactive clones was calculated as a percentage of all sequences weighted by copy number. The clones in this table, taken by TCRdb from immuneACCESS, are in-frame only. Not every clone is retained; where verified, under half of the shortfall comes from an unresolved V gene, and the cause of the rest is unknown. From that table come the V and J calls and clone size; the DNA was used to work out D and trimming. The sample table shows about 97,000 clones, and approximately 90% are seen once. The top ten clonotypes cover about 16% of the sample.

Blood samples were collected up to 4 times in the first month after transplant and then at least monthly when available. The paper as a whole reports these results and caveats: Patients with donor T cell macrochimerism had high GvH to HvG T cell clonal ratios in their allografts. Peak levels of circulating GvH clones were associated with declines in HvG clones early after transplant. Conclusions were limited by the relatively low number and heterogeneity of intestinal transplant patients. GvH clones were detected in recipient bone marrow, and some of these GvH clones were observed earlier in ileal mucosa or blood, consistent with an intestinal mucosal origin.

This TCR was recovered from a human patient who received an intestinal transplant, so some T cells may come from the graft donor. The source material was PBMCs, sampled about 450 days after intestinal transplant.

The DNA sequence is given as TGTGCCAGCAGTATAGGGGACAGGGGGAATGAGCAGTTCTTC. Translation gives CASSIGDRGNEQFF. This chain joins TRBV28 to TRBJ2-1; TRBD1 aligns with 11 central bases. There are 14 amino acids in the CDR3, from cysteine to phenylalanine inclusive. The only DNA kept is the CDR3, 42 bases in frame from the first base. CDR1 is given as MDHEN and CDR2 as SYDVKM, both from the germline V gene. The germline V and J ends show losses of 5 bases and 7 bases respectively, and no gene match explains 4 bases of the junction.